Shown below are 8 T cell receptor beta chains from a single sample sequenced in a study of cytomegalovirus exposure and HLA in healthy donors. 60 Vbeta and 13 Jbeta primers were used in PCR. Only in-frame clones appear in the TCRdb table, and some are missing; sequencing was by immunoSEQ multiplex PCR. Here the sample spans about 190,000 clones, 77% being singletons. Sequencing input: PBMCs. All receptors derive from a woman aged 25 to 45 in good health and CMV-seropositive.

The chain couples TRBV5-1 to TRBJ2-7; 7 bases fit TRBD1. CDR1 and CDR2 (germline): SGHRS, YFSETQ. The CDR3 is 15 residues long. J gave up 3 bases and V 3 bases, and 9 bases lay outside the gene matches. The CDR3 DNA follows: TGCGCCAGCAGCTCTCCCACAGGGGCTAGCTACGAGCAGTACTTC. This codes for CASSSPTGASYEQYF.

The CDR3 sequence is CASSRDRGFDTQYF. The CDR3, as DNA: TGTGCCAGCAGCCGGGACAGGGGTTTCGATACGCAGTATTTT. This chain links TRBV2 with TRBJ2-3; the match to TRBD1 covers 10 bases. The CDR3 contains 14 residues. With V trimmed by 6 bases and J by 6 bases, 6 bases remained unmatched. Germline CDR1 is SNHLY and CDR2 is FYNNEI. Together with reference TRBV2 and TRBJ2-3, the CDR3 gives the full variable domain: EPEVTQTPSHQVTQMGQEVILRCVPISNHLYFYWYRQILGQKVEFLVSFYNNEISEKSEIFDDQFSVERPDGSNFTLKIRSTKLEDSAMYFCASSRDRGFDTQYFGPGTRLTVL.

The gene calls are TRBV6-5 and TRBJ2-5; 9 positions match TRBD1. Judging by the DNA end, TRBJ2-7 fits better; the J call may be wrong. CDR1 MNHEY and CDR2 SVGAGI come from the germline V gene. CDR3 length: 16 residues. This chain's CDR3 is CASSYSVAGQGYEQYF. CDR3 DNA sequence: TGTGCCAGCAGTTACTCGGTCGCGGGACAGGGCTACGAGCAGTACTTC.

The rearrangement joins TRBV5-5 to TRBJ2-1; 11 nucleotides agree with TRBD2. This CDR3 is built from 15 residues. Germline V CDR1 and CDR2: SGHKS, YYEKEE (reference sequence). After removal of 0 bases from V and 11 bases from J, the junction contained 7 bases not matched to a gene. The CDR3 here is CASSLGLAGKGKQFF. CDR3 in DNA: TGTGCCAGCAGCTTGGGACTAGCGGGAAAGGGGAAGCAGTTCTTC. Combining the CDR3 with reference TRBV5-5 and TRBJ2-1 gives the whole variable domain DAGVTQSPTHLIKTRGQQVTLRCSPISGHKSVSWYQQVLGQGPQFIFQYYEKEERGRGNFPDRFSARQFPNYSSELNVNALLLGDSALYLCASSLGLAGKGKQFFGPGTRLTVL.

This chain links TRBV4-1 with TRBJ2-2, with a possible D match to TRBD2 (6 bases). The CDR3 runs to 14 residues. Germline V gene data show CDR1 as MGHRA and CDR2 as YSYEKL. Trimming took off 9 bases at V and 4 bases at J, with 15 bases between the two ends. CDR3 region: CASSTLGGTGELFF. The CDR3 DNA is TGCGCCAGTTCGACACTGGGGGGCACCGGGGAGCTGTTTTTT.

This clone was detected only a few times. The rearrangement uses TRBV4-3 and TRBJ2-2; 9 positions match TRBD2. With 0 bases clipped from V and 2 bases from J, the junction kept 7 bases outside the gene matches. The V gene's germline CDR1 is LGHNA and CDR2 YSLEER. This CDR3 is built from 18 residues. Here the CDR3 reads CASSQDGLAGINTGELFF. CDR3 nucleotide sequence: TGCGCCAGCAGCCAAGATGGGCTAGCGGGAATTAACACCGGGGAGCTGTTTTTT.

In DNA form, the CDR3 reads TGTGCCAGCAGCTTCGGACACAACTATGGCTACACCTTC. Protein: CASSFGHNYGYTF. This chain links TRBV7-8 with TRBJ1-2; TRBD1 might be the D (5 bases). Germline-derived CDR1 and CDR2 are SGHVS and FQNEAQ. The ends were cut back, 3 bases at V and 2 bases at J, with 7 bases in the middle. The CDR3 loop spans 13 amino acids.

This chain joins TRBV5-4 and TRBJ1-4; D ambiguous. Germline assignment: CDR1 SGHNT and CDR2 YYREEE (reference sequence). The ends were cut back, 0 bases at V and 6 bases at J, with 9 bases in the middle. The CDR3 is 14 amino acids. CDR3 sequence reads: CASSLVGQDEKLFF. The CDR3 DNA is TGTGCCAGCAGCTTGGTAGGCCAGGATGAAAAACTGTTTTTT.